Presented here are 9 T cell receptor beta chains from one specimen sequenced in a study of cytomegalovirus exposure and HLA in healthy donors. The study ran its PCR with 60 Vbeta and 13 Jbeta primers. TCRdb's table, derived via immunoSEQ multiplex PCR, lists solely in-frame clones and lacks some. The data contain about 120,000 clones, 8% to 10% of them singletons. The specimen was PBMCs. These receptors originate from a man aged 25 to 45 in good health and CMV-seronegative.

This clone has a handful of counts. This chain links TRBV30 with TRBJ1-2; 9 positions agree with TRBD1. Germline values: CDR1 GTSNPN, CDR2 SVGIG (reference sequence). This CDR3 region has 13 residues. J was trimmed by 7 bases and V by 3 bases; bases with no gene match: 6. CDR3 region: CAWRTQGASGYTF. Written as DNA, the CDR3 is TGTGCCTGGAGGACACAGGGGGCGAGTGGCTACACCTTC.

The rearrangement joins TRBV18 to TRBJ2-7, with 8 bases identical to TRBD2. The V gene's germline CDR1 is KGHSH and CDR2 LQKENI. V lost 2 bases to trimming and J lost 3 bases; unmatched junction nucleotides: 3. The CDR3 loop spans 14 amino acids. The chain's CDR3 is CASSPTSGDYEQYF. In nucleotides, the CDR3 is TGTGCCAGCTCACCAACTAGCGGTGACTACGAGCAGTACTTC.

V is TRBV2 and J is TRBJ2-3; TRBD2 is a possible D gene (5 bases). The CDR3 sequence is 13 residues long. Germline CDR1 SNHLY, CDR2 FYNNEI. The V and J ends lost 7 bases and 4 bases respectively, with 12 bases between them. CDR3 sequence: CASTQGRADTQYF. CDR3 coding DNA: TGTGCCAGCACTCAAGGGCGGGCAGATACGCAGTATTTT. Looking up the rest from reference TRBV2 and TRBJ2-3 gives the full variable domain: EPEVTQTPSHQVTQMGQEVILRCVPISNHLYFYWYRQILGQKVEFLVSFYNNEISEKSEIFDDQFSVERPDGSNFTLKIRSTKLEDSAMYFCASTQGRADTQYFGPGTRLTVL.

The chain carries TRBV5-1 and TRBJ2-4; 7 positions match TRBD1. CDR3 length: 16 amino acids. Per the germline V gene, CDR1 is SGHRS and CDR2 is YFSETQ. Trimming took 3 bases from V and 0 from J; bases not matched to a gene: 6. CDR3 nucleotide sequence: TGCGCCAGCAGCTGGGGACAGTCAAAAGCCAAAAACATTCAGTACTTC. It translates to CASSWGQSKAKNIQYF.

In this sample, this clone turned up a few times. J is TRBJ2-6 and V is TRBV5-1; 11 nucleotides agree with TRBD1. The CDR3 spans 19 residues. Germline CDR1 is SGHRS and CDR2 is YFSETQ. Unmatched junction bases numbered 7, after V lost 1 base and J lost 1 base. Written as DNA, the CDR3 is TGCGCCAGCAGCTTGACCTGGACAGGGGGCGCGTCTGGGGCCAACGTCCTGACTTTC. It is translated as CASSLTWTGGASGANVLTF.

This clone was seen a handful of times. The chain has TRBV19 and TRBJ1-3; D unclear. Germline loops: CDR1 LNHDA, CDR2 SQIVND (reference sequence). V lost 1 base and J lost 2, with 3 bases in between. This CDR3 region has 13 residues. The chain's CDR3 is CASSIVTGNTIYF. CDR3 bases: TGTGCCAGTAGTATAGTAACTGGAAACACCATATATTTT.

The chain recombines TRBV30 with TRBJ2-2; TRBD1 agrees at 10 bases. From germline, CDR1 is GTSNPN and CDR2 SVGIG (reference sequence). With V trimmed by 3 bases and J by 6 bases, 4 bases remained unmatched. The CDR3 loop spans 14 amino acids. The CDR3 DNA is TGTGCCTGGAGAAGGGGGACAGGGGCCGGGGAGCTGTTTTTT. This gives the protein CAWRRGTGAGELFF.

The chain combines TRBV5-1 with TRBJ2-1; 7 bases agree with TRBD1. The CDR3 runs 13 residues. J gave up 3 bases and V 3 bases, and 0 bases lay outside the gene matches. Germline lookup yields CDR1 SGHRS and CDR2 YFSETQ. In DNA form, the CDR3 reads TGCGCCAGCAGCTGGGACAGCTACAATGAGCAGTTCTTC. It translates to CASSWDSYNEQFF.

The CDR3 loop reads CASSPSGNQPQHF. The CDR3 DNA sequence: TGTGCCAGCTCACCATCGGGCAATCAGCCCCAGCATTTT. The chain employs TRBV18 and TRBJ1-5; D remains ambiguous. From germline, CDR1 is KGHSH and CDR2 LQKENI. CDR3 length equals 13 residues. V gave up 2 bases and J gave up 2 bases, with 4 bases separating them.